A single sample is the source of the 5 T cell receptor beta chains below, sequenced in a study of T cells in women clearing cervical HPV infection (dated by TCRdb to the late 2010s). Library prep was done by the immunoSEQ multiplex PCR assay. Here the immuneACCESS table is served through TCRdb, limited to in-frame sequences with V and J called. Missing clones are a known gap in these copies; in checked studies unresolved V genes cover under half, and the rest lacks a known reason. The table for this sample shows about 24,000 clones. Clones ranked in the top ten supply 6.6% of the sample. Sequencing was carried out using blood buffy coat. The receptors derive from a woman between 18 and 70 years old with a cervical HPV16 infection that either progressed to CIN3+ or cleared (not recorded which).

A word on this clone: The sequenced fragment ends 3 residues before the CDR3 boundary, so the rest is inferred from the germline J gene. V is TRBV11-2 and J is TRBJ2-5, with D possibly being TRBD2 (6 bases). The CDR3 spans 14 residues. Germline assignment: CDR1 SGHAT and CDR2 FQNNGV. CDR3: CASSLRLVVDTQYF. CDR3 DNA, as far as it was read: TGTGCCAGCAGCTTGAGACTAGTAGTAGATACC.

Worth noting for this clone: The CDR3 goes on 3 residues after the read ends, and that part is filled in from the germline J gene. The chain joins TRBV29-1 to TRBJ1-6; 7 positions agree with TRBD1. Germline V gene lookup returns CDR1 SQVTM and CDR2 ANQGSEA. V shed 8 bases, J shed 7 bases, and the junction held 5 bases outside the gene matches. CDR3 length: 12 residues. The DNA read from the CDR3 is TGCAGCACCCGGGACAGAAATTCACCC. Protein: CSTRDRNSP. From start to end, the CDR3 is CSTRDRNSPLHF.

In regard to this clone: Compared with germline, one end of the junction differs, possibly owing to a read error. The DNA ends 3 residues before the CDR3 does, and the rest of the CDR3 is filled in from the germline J gene. Other DNA sequences in the sample encode the same CDR3. The rearrangement joins TRBV7-3 to TRBJ1-3; TRBD1 might be the D (6 bases). The CDR3 totals 15 residues. The germline gives CDR1 SGHTA, CDR2 FQGTGA. CDR3 sequence: CASSLMYRVRNTIYF. Partial CDR3 DNA: TGTGCCAGCAGCTTAATGTACAGGGTTAGAAACACT.

About this clone itself: The missing CDR3 end, 3 residues past where the read stops, is filled in from the germline J gene. The chain employs TRBV7-9 and TRBJ2-2; TRBD1 is a possible D gene (6 bases). This CDR3 has 15 residues. Germline-derived CDR1 and CDR2 are SEHNR and FQNEAQ (reference sequence). Incomplete CDR3 DNA: TGTGCCAGCAGCTTTGGGCAGGGGTATAGGGAAAAG. Amino acid sequence: CASSFGQGYREK. The entire CDR3 reads CASSFGQGYREKLFF.

About this clone: Read sequence stops 3 residues before the CDR3 end, and the germline J gene provides the missing end. V usage is TRBV5-5 and J usage is TRBJ1-4; tentative D call: TRBD1 (5 bases). V was shortened by 0 bases and J by 8 bases, with 14 bases between the two germline ends. This CDR3 has 15 amino acids. Germline assignment: CDR1 SGHKS and CDR2 YYEKEE (reference sequence). The CDR3 reads CASSLVRATQEKLFF. The sequenced CDR3 bases are TGTGCCAGCAGCTTGGTCAGGGCGACCCAGGAAAAA.